The sequence of this T cell receptor (beta chain) was determined in a study of T cell repertoires in cytomegalovirus infection. TCRdb re-called the reads with MiXCR, one entry per CDR3 protein. The profile covers 200,000 or so distinct CDR3 sequences, with about 39% appearing a single time and about 60% taken by the ten largest. This clonotype was detected ten times or more. Its antigen is unknown. Trimming took 4 bases from V and 3 from J; bases not matched to a gene: 3. Germline V gene data show CDR1 as SGHVS and CDR2 as FQNEAQ. This CDR3 has 15 residues. V and J are TRBV7-8 and TRBJ2-3; 11 nucleotides line up with TRBD2. Sequenced here: CD8+ T cells from cultured PBMCs, sampled from culture after CMV antigen stimulation. The clonotype was recovered from a human donor in good health (CMV status not recorded). Some clones in this sample may be carry-over from other donors' samples. The CDR3 coding sequence is TGTGCCAGCAGCTCACTAGCGGGGGAAACAGATACGCAGTATTTT. The encoded protein is CASSSLAGETDTQYF.